The 24 T cell receptor beta chains listed next were all sequenced from one sample in a study of identical twins. TCRdb fed the 5' RACE reads into MiXCR, producing one record per CDR3 protein. The sample consists of 18,000 or so distinct CDR3 sequences, 69% of them appearing once. The sequencing sample was made of memory (CD45RO+) T cells sorted from blood. The source is a woman between 18 and 30 years old in good health. This table probably holds off-target reads from a library built for another chain.

This clonotype was picked up a small number of times. The V call is TRBV6-2 or TRBV6-3, the J call TRBJ2-2; 7 bases map to TRBD1. In germline, CDR1 is MNHEY, CDR2 SVGEGT. The CDR3 loop spans 13 amino acids. Unmatched junction bases numbered 5, after V lost 1 base and J lost 12 bases. CDR3 nucleotide sequence: TGTGCCAGCAGTTACTTACAGACAGGGAAGCTGTTTTTT. Amino acids: CASSYLQTGKLFF.

The chain employs TRBV4-3 and TRBJ2-7; 8 nucleotides match TRBD1. CDR1 and CDR2 from the germline V gene are LGHNA and YSLEER. With 2 bases clipped from V and 3 bases from J, the junction kept 6 bases outside the gene matches. CDR3 length: 15 residues. CDR3 sequence: CASSQRGTGLYEQYF. The CDR3 DNA is TGCGCCAGCAGCCAAAGGGGGACAGGCCTCTACGAGCAGTACTTC.

This clonotype rates as medium-sized. The chain links TRBV29-1 to TRBJ2-7; TRBD2 agrees at 13 bases. In germline, CDR1 is SQVTM, CDR2 ANQGSEA. V lost 6 bases, J lost 4 bases, and 15 bases stayed unmatched. This CDR3 region has 17 residues. The CDR3 DNA follows: TGCAGCGTAAAAGGGACTAGCGGGAAGTCGGTTTGGTACGAGCAGTACTTC. It is translated as CSVKGTSGKSVWYEQYF.

V is TRBV19 and J is TRBJ2-7; D may correspond to TRBD1 or TRBD2 (5 bases each). The V and J ends lost 5 bases and 7 bases respectively, with 9 bases between them. The CDR3 is 11 residues long. CDR1 is LNHDA and CDR2 is SQIVND in the germline V gene (reference sequence). The CDR3 here is CASSLGTEQYF. In nucleotides, the CDR3 is TGTGCCAGTAGTCTTGGGACGGAGCAGTACTTC. The whole variable domain, remainder taken from reference TRBV19 and TRBJ2-7, is DGGITQSPKYLFRKEGQNVTLSCEQNLNHDAMYWYRQDPGQGLRLIYYSQIVNDFQKGDIAEGYSVSREKKESFPLTVTSAQKNPTAFYLCASSLGTEQYFGPGTRLTVT.

The CDR3 reads CAISESMASGRADTQYF. The CDR3 DNA reads as TGTGCCATCAGTGAGTCTATGGCTAGCGGGAGAGCAGATACGCAGTATTTT. The genes are TRBV10-3 and TRBJ2-3; TRBD2 matches 10 bases. J lost 4 bases, V lost 0 bases, and 7 bases had no gene match. Germline CDR1 is ENHRY and CDR2 is SYGVKD. This CDR3 spans 17 amino acids.

The chain carries TRBV7-2 and TRBJ2-5; 8 bases line up with TRBD2. J gave up 4 bases and V 5 bases, and 6 bases lay outside the gene matches. This CDR3 has 14 residues. CDR1 and CDR2 from the germline V gene are SGHTA and FQGNSA. The DNA for the CDR3 is TGTGCCAGCAGCGAACTCGGGGGGGGAGAGACCCAGTACTTC. As protein: CASSELGGGETQYF.

This CDR3 reads CASTSKGTSGSWTRNEQFF. In DNA, the CDR3 is TGTGCCAGCACCTCTAAGGGGACTAGCGGGAGTTGGACTCGGAATGAGCAGTTCTTC. The gene calls are TRBV27 and TRBJ2-1, with 14 bases identical to TRBD2. Per the germline V gene, CDR1 is MNHEY and CDR2 is SMNVEV (reference sequence). This CDR3 is built from 19 residues. Unmatched junction bases numbered 18, after V lost 7 bases and J lost 7 bases.

This clonotype is labeled medium-sized. The chain joins TRBV20-1 to TRBJ2-7; TRBD2 aligns across 7 bases. CDR3 length: 14 amino acids. V dropped 6 bases and J dropped 2; count of bases not matched to a gene: 10. Germline V CDR1 and CDR2: DFQATT, SNEGSKA (reference sequence). This CDR3 reads CSAPRGSVTYEQYF. The CDR3 DNA reads TGCAGTGCACCGCGCGGGAGCGTCACCTACGAGCAGTACTTC.

The chain couples TRBV24-1 to TRBJ2-1; 14 bases match TRBD2. Germline CDR1 and CDR2: KGHDR and SFDVKD. The V segment lost 4 bases and the J segment 8 bases; nucleotides outside the gene matches: 6. The CDR3 runs 16 residues. The CDR3 DNA is TGTGCCACCAGTGAACAGGGACTAGCGGGGGTCGATGAGCAGTTCTTC. Translating gives CATSEQGLAGVDEQFF.

The chain joins TRBV11-2 to TRBJ2-3, with D possibly matching TRBD2 (5 bases). In germline, CDR1 is SGHAT, CDR2 FQNNGV. V gave up 2 bases and J gave up 3 bases, with 15 bases separating them. The CDR3 length is 16 residues. The CDR3 reads CASSLRGGSGTDTQYF. In nucleotides, the CDR3 is TGTGCCAGCAGCTTACGGGGTGGGAGTGGGACAGATACGCAGTATTTT.

The rearrangement uses TRBV7-2 and TRBJ2-7; D gene uncertain. The CDR3 totals 12 residues. CDR1 is SGHTA, CDR2 FQGNSA, per germline. V lost 5 bases, J lost 2 bases, and 7 bases lay in between. This chain's CDR3 is CASSPDPYEQYF. In DNA, the CDR3 is TGTGCCAGCAGCCCCGATCCCTACGAGCAGTACTTC.

This chain links TRBV5-4 with TRBJ2-5; TRBD1 aligns across 7 bases. Trimming removed 4 bases from V and 4 bases from J; junction bases left unmatched: 7. The CDR3 extends over 14 amino acids. Germline V lookup: CDR1 SGHNT, CDR2 YYREEE (reference sequence). The CDR3 reads CASSLSGGTETQYF. The CDR3 DNA reads as TGTGCCAGCAGCCTATCAGGGGGAACAGAGACCCAGTACTTC.

In its sample, this clonotype was seen once. The chain carries TRBV9 and TRBJ1-4, with D unresolved. The CDR3 covers 15 residues. The V end was cut by 6 bases, the J end by 13 bases, with 25 bases between. The germline CDR1 and CDR2 sequences are SGDLS and YYNGEE. CDR3 bases: TGTGCCAGCAACAGAAGAGGGATTTTGGGTGATGCACTGTTTTTT. The encoded protein is CASNRRGILGDALFF.

The J gene is TRBJ1-2, the V gene TRBV30; 7 nucleotides agree with TRBD1. The CDR3 totals 16 residues. Germline V gives CDR1 GTSNPN, CDR2 SVGIG (reference sequence). J was trimmed by 7 bases and V by 2 bases; bases with no gene match: 16. CDR3 in amino acids: CAWSPKGVRGLGGYTF. The CDR3 bases are TGTGCCTGGAGTCCAAAAGGGGTCAGGGGGTTGGGTGGCTACACCTTC.

This chain connects TRBV29-1 to TRBJ1-1, with 8 bases lining up with TRBD1. CDR3 length: 14 residues. V trimming: 0 bases; J trimming: 4 bases; junction bases outside the gene matches: 4. The germline CDR1 and CDR2 sequences are SQVTM and ANQGSEA. CDR3 coding DNA: TGCAGCGTTGAAGAGACAGGGGCTAGCACTGAAGCTTTCTTT. This codes for CSVEETGASTEAFF.

This clonotype was seen a handful of times. The chain uses TRBV29-1 and TRBJ2-7; 9 bases are a match to TRBD2. Looked up from germline, CDR1 is SQVTM and CDR2 is ANQGSEA. CDR3 length: 14 amino acids. V dropped 2 bases and J dropped 5; count of bases not matched to a gene: 7. CDR3 region: CSVESAGGPDEQYF. The CDR3 bases are TGCAGCGTTGAATCGGCGGGAGGGCCTGACGAGCAGTACTTC.

V is TRBV6-2 or TRBV6-3 and J is TRBJ2-7; D remains unclear. CDR3 length equals 12 residues. Deletions cut 10 bases from V and 5 bases from J, with 15 bases between. Germline V lookup: CDR1 MNHEY, CDR2 SVGEGT. CDR3 in DNA: TGTGCCACCGGGCCTCAAGGGAACGAGCAGTACTTC. Translated: CATGPQGNEQYF.

The CDR3 DNA follows: TGTGCCAGCAGTTACTTCCTACGGCAGCCCCAGCATTTT. Its translation is CASSYFLRQPQHF. The V gene is TRBV6-5, the J gene TRBJ1-5; D call uncertain. In germline, CDR1 is MNHEY, CDR2 SVGAGI. V shed 1 base and J shed 7 bases, with 8 bases lying between them. The CDR3 has 13 residues.

The chain joins TRBV20-1 to TRBJ2-3; D is unclear. There are 12 residues in the CDR3. In germline, CDR1 is DFQATT, CDR2 SNEGSKA (reference sequence). Trimming shortened V by 1 base and J by 0 bases, and 2 bases separated the two germline ends. This chain's CDR3 is CSARASTDTQYF. The CDR3 DNA reads TGCAGTGCTAGAGCTAGCACAGATACGCAGTATTTT.

This sequence joins TRBV15 and TRBJ1-5; D is unclear. Trimming removed 0 bases from V and 7 bases from J, with 16 bases in between. CDR3 length equals 16 residues. Germline V gene sequence: CDR1 LNHNV, CDR2 YYDKDF (reference sequence). CDR3 loop: CATSREAGRVFQPQHF. The CDR3 DNA sequence: TGTGCCACCAGCAGAGAGGCTGGAAGGGTATTCCAGCCCCAGCATTTT.

The chain is built from TRBV4-2 and TRBJ2-1, with D possibly being TRBD1 (8 bases). Trimming left V 1 base short and J 9 bases short, with 22 bases between. This CDR3 contains 17 residues. Germline loops: CDR1 LGHNA, CDR2 YNFKEQ. In DNA form, the CDR3 reads TGTGCCAGCAGCCAAGCCTCCGGGACAGGAGGGAGGGTTGAGCAGTTCTTC. Protein: CASSQASGTGGRVEQFF.

V gene TRBV21-1 combines with J gene TRBJ2-1; the D call in the table, TRBD1, was not verified against the DNA. TRBV21-1 corresponds to a pseudogene. The CDR3 length is 14 residues. The CDR3 DNA reads as TGTGCCAGCAGCAAAGTGACGGGTGGCGATGAGCAGTTCTTC. It translates to CASSKVTGGDEQFF.

The chain carries TRBV7-9 and TRBJ1-1; D uncertain. CDR3 length: 14 amino acids. The germline V gene has CDR1 SEHNR and CDR2 FQNEAQ (reference sequence). V lost 0 bases to trimming and J lost 6 bases, with 11 bases between them. The CDR3 spells CASSLASLNPEAFF. The DNA of the CDR3 is TGTGCCAGCAGCTTAGCCAGTCTTAACCCTGAAGCTTTCTTT.

The chain links TRBV7-8 to TRBJ2-1, with 12 nucleotides matching TRBD2. This CDR3 is 15 amino acids long. J lost 12 bases, V lost 2 bases, and 8 bases had no gene match. The V gene's germline CDR1 is SGHVS and CDR2 FQNEAQ. CDR3 amino acids: CASSLRLAGVLGQFF. As DNA, the CDR3 is TGTGCCAGCAGCTTACGACTAGCGGGAGTTTTAGGGCAGTTCTTC.